This TCR beta chain appears in the sequencing data of a study of molecular identifiers for immune sequencing clone quantification. General study points: Spiked Jurkat TCR RNA equal to one cell could reportedly be picked out among one million naive cells. In CMV-specific effectors, clones above 20 copies held over 99% of molecules; naive, under 1%.

As for this clonotype: Its antigen is unidentified.

The CDR3 is 14 residues long. Trimming removed 5 bases at V and 8 bases at J, with 18 bases between. CDR1 and CDR2 from the germline V gene are SGHAT and FQNNGV. Library preparation followed earlier protocols using designated TCR primers. TCRdb called the PCR reads again in MiXCR, with one record for every CDR3 protein. Counted here are approximately 320,000 distinct CDR3 sequences, roughly 24% occurring once; the ten biggest clones make up 0.65% to 0.95%. The TCR was taken from a human donor in good health. Some libraries in this study had Jurkat cell RNA spiked in. Specimen: naive CD8+ T cells from blood, with Jurkat cell RNA spiked in. Sample subset: FACS-sorted CD8+CD4-CCR7+CD45RA+ naive T cells. The genes are TRBV11-2 and TRBJ1-2; D might be TRBD1 (5 bases). For the CDR3, the DNA is TGTGCCAGCAGCCCGATATCTGGGGCCAGAGGCTACACCTTC. It specifies CASSPISGARGYTF.